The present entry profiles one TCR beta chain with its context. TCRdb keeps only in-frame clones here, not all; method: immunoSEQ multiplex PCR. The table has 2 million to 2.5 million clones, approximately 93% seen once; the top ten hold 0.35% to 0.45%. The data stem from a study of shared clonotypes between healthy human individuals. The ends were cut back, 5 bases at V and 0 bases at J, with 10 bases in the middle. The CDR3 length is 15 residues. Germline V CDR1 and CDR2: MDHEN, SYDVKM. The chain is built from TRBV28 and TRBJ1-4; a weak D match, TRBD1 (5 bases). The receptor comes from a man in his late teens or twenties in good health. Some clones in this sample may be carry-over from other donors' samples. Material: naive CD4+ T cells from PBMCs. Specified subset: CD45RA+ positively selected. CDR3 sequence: CASSAGGSTNEKLFF. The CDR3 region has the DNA TGTGCCAGCAGTGCCGGGGGGTCAACTAATGAAAAACTGTTTTTT.